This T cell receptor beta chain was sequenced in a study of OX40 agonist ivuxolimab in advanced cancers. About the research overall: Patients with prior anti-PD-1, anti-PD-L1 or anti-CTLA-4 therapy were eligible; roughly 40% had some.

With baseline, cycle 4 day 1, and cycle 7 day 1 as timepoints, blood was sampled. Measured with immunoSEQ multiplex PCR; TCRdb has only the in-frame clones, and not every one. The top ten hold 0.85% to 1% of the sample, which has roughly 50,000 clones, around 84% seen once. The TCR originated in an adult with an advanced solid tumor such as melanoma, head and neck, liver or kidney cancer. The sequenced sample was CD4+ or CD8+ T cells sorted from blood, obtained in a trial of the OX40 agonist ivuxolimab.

Here the CDR3 DNA reads TGTGCCAGCAGCCCAGGGCGATACGAGCAGTACTTC. Amino acid sequence: CASSPGRYEQYF. This rearrangement joins TRBV13 to TRBJ2-5, with D possibly TRBD1 on 5 matching bases. The better agreement between TRBJ2-7 and the DNA end casts doubt on the J call. Germline assignment: CDR1 PRHDT and CDR2 FYEKMQ (reference sequence). The CDR3 has 12 amino acids.